A selection of T cell receptor beta chains follows, all from one sample in a study of T-cell reconstitution after alpha-beta-depleted transplantation in children. Using its own MiXCR run on the PCR reads, TCRdb lists one record per CDR3 protein. This sample carries more than 150,000 distinct CDR3 sequences, around 6.8% of them seen once, and the ten largest clones take around 2.7%. The sample consisted of PBMCs from the stem cell graft donor, taken from the stem cell graft. The receptors originated from a human donor who donated a stem cell graft to a child with Wiskott-Aldrich syndrome. Each CDR3 is given without its conserved first and last residue. The order of the fields is V gene, clone size, J gene, CDR3 protein. The size of a clone is reported for some rows only, either as once, few or many, or as a class for expanded clones.

v_gene: TRBV12-3/TRBV12-4; abundance: many; j_gene: TRBJ2-7; CDR3aa: ASRALTDEQY
v_gene: TRBV12-3/TRBV12-4; abundance: many; j_gene: TRBJ1-2; CDR3aa: ASSTDLITRL
v_gene: TRBV4-3; abundance: many; j_gene: TRBJ2-1; CDR3aa: ASSQDPAGGRGEQF
v_gene: TRBV6-5; abundance: many; j_gene: TRBJ2-3; CDR3aa: ASSYFIDRNTDTQY
v_gene: TRBV12-3/TRBV12-4; abundance: many; j_gene: TRBJ2-7; CDR3aa: ASTNPTSSYEQY
v_gene: TRBV24-1; abundance: many; j_gene: TRBJ2-1; CDR3aa: ATSDLNPGGEQF
v_gene: TRBV5-1; abundance: few; j_gene: TRBJ2-2; CDR3aa: ASSLRVGGPNTGELF
v_gene: TRBV30; abundance: many; j_gene: TRBJ2-7; CDR3aa: AWSVSGSLPEQY
v_gene: TRBV29-1; abundance: many; j_gene: TRBJ1-2; CDR3aa: SVGRQGKLYGYT
v_gene: TRBV29-1; abundance: few; j_gene: TRBJ2-5; CDR3aa: SVAFGVSETQY
v_gene: TRBV24-1; abundance: many; j_gene: TRBJ2-3; CDR3aa: ATSDTSLAASTDTQY
v_gene: TRBV6-5; abundance: many; j_gene: TRBJ2-7; CDR3aa: ASSPQGRPEQY
v_gene: TRBV20-1; abundance: many; j_gene: TRBJ2-3; CDR3aa: SARTGPPGDTQY
v_gene: TRBV12-3/TRBV12-4; abundance: many; j_gene: TRBJ2-3; CDR3aa: ASSFDAGDTQY
v_gene: TRBV3-1; abundance: many; j_gene: TRBJ2-4; CDR3aa: ASSLRGRWGNIQY
v_gene: TRBV10-2; abundance: few; j_gene: TRBJ2-7; CDR3aa: ASRGGQGLYEQY
v_gene: TRBV11-2; abundance: many; j_gene: TRBJ2-3; CDR3aa: ASSLDGRADTQY
v_gene: TRBV7-9; abundance: many; j_gene: TRBJ1-1; CDR3aa: ASSLGMGNTEAF
v_gene: TRBV12-3/TRBV12-4; abundance: many; j_gene: TRBJ1-1; CDR3aa: ASSLSTGTGEAF
v_gene: TRBV20-1; abundance: many; j_gene: TRBJ2-5; CDR3aa: SAEGLAVETQY
v_gene: TRBV10-3; abundance: many; j_gene: TRBJ2-1; CDR3aa: AITGVPYNEQF
v_gene: TRBV7-2; abundance: NA; j_gene: TRBJ2-5; CDR3aa: ASSPRLAARQETQY
v_gene: TRBV9; abundance: many; j_gene: TRBJ2-1; CDR3aa: ASSVGGGTAEQF
v_gene: TRBV5-1; abundance: NA; j_gene: TRBJ2-2; CDR3aa: ASSPGTGGPGELF
v_gene: TRBV6-4; abundance: medium-sized; j_gene: TRBJ2-2; CDR3aa: ASSDRDTGELF
v_gene: TRBV20-1; abundance: few; j_gene: TRBJ1-3; CDR3aa: SARDGGGNTIY
v_gene: TRBV20-1; abundance: few; j_gene: TRBJ2-3; CDR3aa: SYRGQVDTQY
v_gene: TRBV20-1; abundance: many; j_gene: TRBJ1-2; CDR3aa: SAKTDNRYGYT
v_gene: TRBV29-1; abundance: many; j_gene: TRBJ2-7; CDR3aa: SVGHRSSYEQY